This TCR beta chain came from a study of blood T cell repertoires in COVID-19 (TCRdb year 2020). About the full investigation: Samples covering the acute and convalescent phases of COVID-19 were provided by collaborators in the United States, Italy and Spain. The prospective study material was composed of cDNA or gDNA derived from T cells, B-cell-depleted T cells, or PBMCs. The dataset comprised deeply sampled blood TCRbeta repertoires from subjects exposed to, actively infected with, or recovered from COVID-19. A freely available public database, intended as a resource for researchers studying the immune response to SARS-CoV-2, is where the repertoires were released. Samples were obtained from the ongoing ImmuneRACE study (first 160 participants) and from about 1,300 subjects provided by 6 global collaborators. The sample metadata nearly always contained a de-identified subject ID, COVID-19 status, age in years and sex. Where available, HLA class I and class II types were taken from metadata supplied by the sample provider and were not determined by assay-based typing.

In the case of this clone: What antigen it recognizes has not been identified. Within one base of it there is no much larger clone, and no base qualities were kept.

From V the trimming removes 5 bases and from J it removes 5 bases, while the gene matches leave 9 bases of the junction unaccounted for. The germline V gene specifies SGHTA as CDR1 and FQGNSA as CDR2. The CDR3 has 14 amino acids, counting the end cysteine and phenylalanine. Only the CDR3 region is kept as DNA, spanning 42 bases read in frame from base 1. The immunoSEQ Assay, a bias-controlled multiplex PCR, was used to amplify TCRbeta CDR3 regions from genomic DNA. In the paper's pipeline: The number of nucleated cells in each sample was estimated from the amplification of reference gene primers within the assay. To quantify the absolute abundance of each unique TCRbeta CDR3 rearrangement, sequence reads were collapsed and filtered. For each sample, productive Simpson clonality was calculated by taking the square root of Simpson's diversity index across productive rearrangements. TCRdb obtained this table from immuneACCESS and retained in-frame rearrangements with V and J assigned. These tables miss some clones; where compared with another copy, unresolved V genes account for less than half of the shortfall, and the remainder is unexplained. Clone size and V and J calls were adopted from that table, with D and trimming inferred from the DNA. This sample gives some 110,000 clones in total; approximately 84% of them show up just once. The biggest ten clones account for less than 1.5% of the sample.

Here is what the overall study found, with its caveats: Clinical and demographic metadata were provided uncurated, with the amount varying by source and participant.

Each collaborating institution followed its own protocols to collect whole blood in K2EDTA tubes. For TCRbeta analysis, collaborators shipped samples as frozen whole blood, isolated PBMCs, or DNA extracted from either of those sample types. This clonotype was obtained from a man aged 40-49 years with acute or convalescent COVID-19. The sequenced sample was peripheral blood. The V and J genes are TRBV7-2 and TRBJ2-7, with 7 junctional bases fitting TRBD1. The nucleotide sequence is TGTGCCAGCAGCACAGACAGGGCAGCCAACGAGCAGTACTTC. Its protein is CASSTDRAANEQYF.